This T cell receptor beta chain was found in a study of OX40 agonist ivuxolimab in advanced cancers. At the level of the study: Dose-escalation patients suffered from hepatocellular carcinoma, melanoma, renal cell or head and neck cancer.

This clone was seen just once. What it binds is not known. The table came from immunoSEQ multiplex PCR; TCRdb's copy has only in-frame clones and leaves some out. This sample has about 98,000 clones, with 87% found just once. Findings of the study overall: In the 0.1-3.0 mg/kg groups, partial responders showed among the lowest expansion.

The source material was CD4+ or CD8+ T cells sorted from blood, sampled in a trial of the OX40 agonist ivuxolimab. This clonotype was sampled from an adult with an advanced solid tumor such as melanoma, head and neck, liver or kidney cancer.

The CDR3 sequence: CASSSYRGGYTF. CDR3 coding DNA: TGTGCCAGCAGCTCCTACAGGGGAGGCTACACCTTC. The rearrangement joins TRBV7-9 to TRBJ1-2, with TRBD1 matching over 7 bases. The germline V gene encodes CDR1 SEHNR and CDR2 FQNEAQ (reference sequence). The CDR3 loop spans 12 amino acids. Trimming at V came to 4 bases and at J to 8 bases, leaving 4 bases not matched to a gene.